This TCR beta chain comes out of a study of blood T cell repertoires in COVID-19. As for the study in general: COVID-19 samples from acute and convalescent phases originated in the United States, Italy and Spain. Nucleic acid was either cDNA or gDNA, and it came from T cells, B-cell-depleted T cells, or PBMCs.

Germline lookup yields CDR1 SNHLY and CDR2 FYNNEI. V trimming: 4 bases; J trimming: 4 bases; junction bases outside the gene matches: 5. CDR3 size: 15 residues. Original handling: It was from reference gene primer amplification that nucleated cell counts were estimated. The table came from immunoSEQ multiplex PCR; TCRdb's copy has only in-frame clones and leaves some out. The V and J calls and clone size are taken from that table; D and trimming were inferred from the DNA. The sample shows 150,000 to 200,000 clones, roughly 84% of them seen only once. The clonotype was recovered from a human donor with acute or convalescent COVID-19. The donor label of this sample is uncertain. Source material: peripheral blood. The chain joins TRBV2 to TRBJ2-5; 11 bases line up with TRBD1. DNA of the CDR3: TGTGCCAGCAGTGGGGACAGGGGGTCTGGAGAGACCCAGTACTTC. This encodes CASSGDRGSGETQYF.